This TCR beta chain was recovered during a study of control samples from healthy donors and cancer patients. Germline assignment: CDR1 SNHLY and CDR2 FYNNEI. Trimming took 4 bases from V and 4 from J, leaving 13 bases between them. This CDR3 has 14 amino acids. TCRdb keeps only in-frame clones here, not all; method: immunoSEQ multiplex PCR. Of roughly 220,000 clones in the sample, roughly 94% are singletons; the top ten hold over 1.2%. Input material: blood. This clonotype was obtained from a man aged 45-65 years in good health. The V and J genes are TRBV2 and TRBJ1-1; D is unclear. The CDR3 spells CASSAEVASTEAFF. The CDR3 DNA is TGTGCCAGCAGTGCGGAGGTGGCGAGCACTGAAGCTTTCTTT. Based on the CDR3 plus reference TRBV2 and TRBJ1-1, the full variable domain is EPEVTQTPSHQVTQMGQEVILRCVPISNHLYFYWYRQILGQKVEFLVSFYNNEISEKSEIFDDQFSVERPDGSNFTLKIRSTKLEDSAMYFCASSAEVASTEAFFGQGTRLTVV.